This T cell receptor beta chain appears in the sequencing data of a study of T cell repertoires in aging, cancer and after chemotherapy. The wider study: Six age groups, ranging from 30 or younger to 70 or older, included the donors. Study-level findings and limits: Lymphoid organ infiltration in hematological cancer patients may impair thymic emigration or peripheral T cell expansion. Untreated cancer patients had significantly lower blood TCR diversity than age-matched healthy donors.

The CDR3 consists of 13 residues. V was pared by 0 bases and J by 7 bases, with 11 bases between. Looked up from germline, CDR1 is SGHNT and CDR2 is YYREEE (reference sequence). Amplification of TCR beta used genomic DNA extracted from peripheral blood. Multiplex touch-down PCR with TRB-A/B primers amplified rearranged V-D-J TRB sequences. Via MiXCR, TCRdb re-called the multiplex PCR reads, giving one row per CDR3 protein. There are a few thousand distinct CDR3 sequences in the sample; approximately 52% occur only once, and 30% to 35% lies in the top ten. A note on this clonotype: No antigen is known for it.

The chain joins TRBV5-4 to TRBJ2-7, with D tentatively TRBD1 (6 bases). The receptor was isolated from a human donor with a blood cancer. The donor label of this sample is uncertain. The sequenced sample consisted of blood. Written as DNA, the CDR3 is TGTGCCAGCAGCTTGGGAGCAGGGGCGGAGCAGTACTTC. The encoded protein is CASSLGAGAEQYF.